This TCR beta chain was retrieved from a study of T cell repertoires in cytomegalovirus infection. Study at large: It can be stated that public TCR beta signatures indicated CMV infection as well as a matching HLA type.

A note on this clonotype: Its cognate antigen is unknown.

Whole-study findings and limits: HLA-C-restricted, CMV-specific TCR beta clonotypes were dominant ex vivo.

From the reads, TCRdb called clonotypes with MiXCR, one entry per CDR3 protein. The repertoire holds about 920,000 distinct CDR3 sequences, approximately 31% seen once, with 13% in the top ten. V lost 4 bases and J lost 0, with 9 bases in between. The CDR3 is 15 amino acids. CDR1 and CDR2 (germline): SGHVS, FNYEAQ. The chain combines TRBV7-6 with TRBJ1-4, with a possible D match to TRBD1 (5 bases). The sequence was obtained from a human donor in good health (CMV status not recorded). Some clones in this sample may be carry-over from other donors' samples. The material was cultured CD8+ T cells from PBMCs, obtained from culture after CMV antigen stimulation. The CDR3 loop is CASSSEGTTNEKLFF. The CDR3 DNA reads TGTGCCAGCAGCTCAGAGGGGACAACTAATGAAAAACTGTTTTTT.